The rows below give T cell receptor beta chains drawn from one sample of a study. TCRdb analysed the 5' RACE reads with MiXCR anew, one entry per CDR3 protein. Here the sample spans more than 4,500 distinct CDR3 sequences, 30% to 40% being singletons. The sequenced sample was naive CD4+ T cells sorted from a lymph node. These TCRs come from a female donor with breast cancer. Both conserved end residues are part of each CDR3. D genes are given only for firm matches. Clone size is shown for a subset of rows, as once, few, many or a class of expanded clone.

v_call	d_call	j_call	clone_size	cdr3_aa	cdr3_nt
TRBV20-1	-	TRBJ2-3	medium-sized	CSARGQTDTQYF	TGCAGTGCTAGGGGACAAACAGATACGCAGTATTTT
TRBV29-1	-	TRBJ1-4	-	CSVSPNPGKLFF	TGCAGCGTTTCACCGAACCCTGGAAAACTGTTTTTT
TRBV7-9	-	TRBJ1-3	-	CASSLDLGAGNAIYF	TGTGCCAGCAGCTTAGATCTCGGGGCTGGAAACGCCATATATTTT
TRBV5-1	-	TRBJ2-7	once	CASSLDGSEFCEQYF	TGCGCCAGCAGCTTGGACGGATCCGAATTCTGCGAGCAGTACTTC
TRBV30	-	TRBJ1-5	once	CAWQEALNQPQHF	TGTGCCTGGCAGGAGGCGCTTAATCAGCCCCAGCATTTT
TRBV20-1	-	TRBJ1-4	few	CSAIPSTGAEKLFF	TGCAGTGCTATTCCTTCGACAGGAGCCGAAAAACTGTTTTTT
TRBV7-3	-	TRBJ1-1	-	CASSSWTGTEAFF	TGTGCCAGCAGCTCCTGGACGGGTACTGAAGCTTTCTTT
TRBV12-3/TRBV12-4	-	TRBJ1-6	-	CASVGLLSPLHF	TGTGCCAGCGTGGGCCTTCTTTCACCCCTCCACTTT
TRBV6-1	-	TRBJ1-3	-	CASSDGTSGNTIYF	TGTGCCAGCAGTGACGGTACCTCTGGAAACACCATATATTTT
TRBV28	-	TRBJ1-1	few	CASSAPGRWNTEAFF	TGTGCCAGCAGTGCTCCGGGACGGTGGAACACTGAAGCTTTCTTT
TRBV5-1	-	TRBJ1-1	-	CPSIEGPSNTEAFF	TGCCCCAGCATTGAAGGACCGTCGAACACTGAAGCTTTCTTT
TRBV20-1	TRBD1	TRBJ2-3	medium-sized	CSELPGQGLTDTQYF	TGCAGTGAACTCCCAGGACAGGGCCTAACAGATACGCAGTATTTT
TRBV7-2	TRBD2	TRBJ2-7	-	CASSLIAGYSYEQHF	TGTGCCAGCAGCTTAATAGCGGGTTATTCCTACGAGCAGCACTTC